The 15 T cell receptor beta chains reported below all come from one sample, sequenced in a study of shared clonotypes between healthy human individuals. TCRdb's copy holds only in-frame clones and misses some; the assay was immunoSEQ multiplex PCR. This table has 1.6 million or so clones, 95% to 97% appearing once. Sequenced input: naive CD4+ T cells sorted from blood. Regarding subset: CD45RA+ positively selected. These receptor sequences come from a man younger than 40 in good health.

The gene calls are TRBV28 and TRBJ1-4; 7 nucleotides agree with TRBD1. V gave up 5 bases and J gave up 7 bases; unmatched junction bases: 10. CDR1 and CDR2 from the germline V gene are MDHEN and SYDVKM. This CDR3 is built from 15 residues. For the CDR3, the DNA is TGTGCCAGCAGTGTGACAGGGACCGGGAGTGAAAAACTGTTTTTT. It encodes CASSVTGTGSEKLFF.

J is TRBJ2-7 and V is TRBV7-6; TRBD2 might be the D (6 bases). Per germline, CDR1 SGHVS and CDR2 FNYEAQ. The CDR3 runs to 15 residues. Trimming stripped 6 bases from V and 1 base from J, with 16 bases between. CDR3 coding DNA: TGTGCCAGCAGTAAGAGCGGCGGGAAGTCCTACGAGCAGTACTTC. Translation: CASSKSGGKSYEQYF.

The J gene is TRBJ2-1, the V gene TRBV19; the D is unclear. CDR1 is LNHDA, CDR2 SQIVND, per germline (reference sequence). Trimming shortened V by 6 bases and J by 13 bases, and 22 bases separated the two germline ends. The CDR3 runs to 14 residues. The CDR3 loop reads CASRPSTDSRGQFF. DNA of the CDR3: TGTGCCAGTAGGCCGAGCACCGACTCCCGCGGTCAGTTCTTC. The complete variable domain, with remaining parts taken from reference TRBV19 and TRBJ2-1, reads DGGITQSPKYLFRKEGQNVTLSCEQNLNHDAMYWYRQDPGQGLRLIYYSQIVNDFQKGDIAEGYSVSREKKESFPLTVTSAQKNPTAFYLCASRPSTDSRGQFFGPGTRLTVL.

The chain combines TRBV10-3 with TRBJ2-3; 7 nucleotides align to TRBD2. The germline V gene has CDR1 ENHRY and CDR2 SYGVKD. This CDR3 has 15 amino acids. V shed 2 bases, J shed 3 bases, and the junction held 5 bases outside the gene matches. The CDR3 reads CAISETRLATDTQYF. CDR3 sequence (DNA): TGTGCCATCAGTGAGACCCGACTAGCTACAGATACGCAGTATTTT.

This chain connects TRBV2 to TRBJ2-5, with D perhaps assigned TRBD1 or TRBD2 (6 bases each). CDR1 is SNHLY and CDR2 is FYNNEI in the germline V gene. V dropped 6 bases and J dropped 4 bases, with 12 bases sitting between them. The CDR3 has 13 residues. The CDR3, as DNA: TGTGCCAGCAGCCGAAAGGGGGGAGAGACCCAGTACTTC. This sequence encodes CASSRKGGETQYF. Using reference TRBV2 and TRBJ2-5 for the parts outside the CDR3, the full variable domain is EPEVTQTPSHQVTQMGQEVILRCVPISNHLYFYWYRQILGQKVEFLVSFYNNEISEKSEIFDDQFSVERPDGSNFTLKIRSTKLEDSAMYFCASSRKGGETQYFGPGTRLLVL.

The V call is TRBV2, the J call TRBJ2-7; 8 nucleotides align to TRBD1. The CDR3 consists of 15 residues. The germline V gene has CDR1 SNHLY and CDR2 FYNNEI. Trimming cost V 3 bases and J 4 bases; bases outside gene matches: 8. CDR3 residues: CASSDGQGVAYEQYF. CDR3 in DNA: TGTGCCAGCAGTGACGGACAGGGTGTTGCGTACGAGCAGTACTTC.

This sequence joins TRBV5-6 and TRBJ2-3, with TRBD2 matching over 7 bases. The CDR3 runs to 15 residues. V lost 1 base to trimming and J lost 7 bases; unmatched junction nucleotides: 9. CDR1 SGHDT and CDR2 YYEEEE come from the germline V gene. In DNA form, the CDR3 reads TGTGCCAGCAGCTTGTTTGGCGGGAGTGGGAATACGCAGTATTTT. It encodes CASSLFGGSGNTQYF. Full variable domain (missing parts from reference TRBV5-6 and TRBJ2-3): DAGVTQSPTHLIKTRGQQVTLRCSPKSGHDTVSWYQQALGQGPQFIFQYYEEEERQRGNFPDRFSGHQFPNYSSELNVNALLLGDSALYLCASSLFGGSGNTQYFGPGTRLTVL.

This clone was counted once. The V call is TRBV9, the J call TRBJ2-3; D remains unclear. From germline, CDR1 is SGDLS and CDR2 YYNGEE. Trimming removed 4 bases at V and 5 bases at J, with 11 bases between. There are 13 residues in the CDR3. The CDR3 loop is CASSPHGLDTQYF. For the CDR3, the DNA is TGTGCCAGCAGCCCCCATGGGTTAGATACGCAGTATTTT.

V gene TRBV29-1 combines with J gene TRBJ2-3, with D perhaps matching TRBD2 (5 bases). Between the trimmed V and J ends, which lost 4 bases and 0 bases, there was a span of 17 bases. CDR3 length equals 16 residues. CDR1 SQVTM and CDR2 ANQGSEA come from the germline V gene. CDR3 DNA: TGCAGCGTTGTTGGAGCGGAGACGGATAGCACAGATACGCAGTATTTT. It specifies CSVVGAETDSTDTQYF.

The CDR3 DNA follows: TGCGCCACTAGGGCGGAGAGCACCGGGGAGCTGTTTTTT. Protein: CATRAESTGELFF. The chain joins TRBV5-1 to TRBJ2-2; D is unclear. V was clipped by 9 bases and J by 4 bases, with 13 bases between them. This CDR3 has 13 amino acids. CDR1 and CDR2 from the germline V gene are SGHRS and YFSETQ.

This rearrangement joins TRBV2 to TRBJ2-3; D could derive from TRBD1 or TRBD2 (6 bases each). V lost 6 bases and J 7 bases, leaving 29 bases between the germline ends. The CDR3 is 18 amino acids. CDR1 is SNHLY, CDR2 FYNNEI, per germline. The CDR3 DNA sequence: TGTGCCAGCAGGTCCTCTCCCGGACAGAGATTTCTAGCGTATACGCAGTATTTT. It translates to CASRSSPGQRFLAYTQYF.

The V and J genes are TRBV21-1 and TRBJ2-2; TRBD1 is the table's D call and was not checked against the DNA. TRBV21-1 is recorded as a pseudogene. This CDR3 contains 13 residues. The CDR3 protein is CASSLGDPGELFF. The DNA for the CDR3 is TGTGCCAGCAGCCTGGGCGACCCCGGGGAGCTGTTTTTT.

This chain links TRBV2 with TRBJ1-1; possibly TRBD1 for D (6 bases). The CDR3 sequence is 12 residues long. Trimming stripped 7 bases from V and 8 bases from J, with 14 bases between. Germline V gene data show CDR1 as SNHLY and CDR2 as FYNNEI. For the CDR3, the DNA is TGTGCCAGCATCGGACAGTTTGGGGAAGCTTTCTTT. Its translation: CASIGQFGEAFF.

On this clone itself: The same CDR3 arises from other DNA sequences in this sample as well. This sequence joins TRBV19 and TRBJ2-7; 12 bases agree with TRBD2. Germline V lookup: CDR1 LNHDA, CDR2 SQIVND (reference sequence). Trimming took 5 bases from V and 1 from J; bases not matched to a gene: 3. The CDR3 is 15 amino acids. CDR3 region: CASSLGLAGSYEQYF. For the CDR3, the DNA is TGTGCCAGTAGTCTAGGACTAGCGGGGTCCTACGAGCAGTACTTC.

The chain carries TRBV9 and TRBJ1-2; D gene unclear. Germline V gene data show CDR1 as SGDLS and CDR2 as YYNGEE. The V end lost 0 bases, the J end lost 0 bases, and 6 bases lay between the germline ends. The CDR3 has 14 residues. The CDR3 nucleotides read TGTGCCAGCAGCGTAGAGGCAGCTAACTATGGCTACACCTTC. Translation: CASSVEAANYGYTF.